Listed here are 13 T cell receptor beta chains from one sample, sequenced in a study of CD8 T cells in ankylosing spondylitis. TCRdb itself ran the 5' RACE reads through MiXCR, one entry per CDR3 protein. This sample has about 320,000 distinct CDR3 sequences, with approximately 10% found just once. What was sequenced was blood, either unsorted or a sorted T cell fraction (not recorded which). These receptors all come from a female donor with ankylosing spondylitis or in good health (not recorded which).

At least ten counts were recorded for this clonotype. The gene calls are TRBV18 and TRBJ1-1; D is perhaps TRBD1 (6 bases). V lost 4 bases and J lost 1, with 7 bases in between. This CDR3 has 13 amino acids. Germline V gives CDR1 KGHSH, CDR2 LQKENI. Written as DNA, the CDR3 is TGTGCCAGCTCACAGGGACAGAACACTGAAGCTTTCTTT. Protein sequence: CASSQGQNTEAFF.

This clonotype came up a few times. The CDR3 is CASSLAPGQGPDTQYF. In DNA, the CDR3 is TGCGCCAGCAGCTTGGCACCGGGCCAAGGCCCAGATACGCAGTATTTT. This chain connects TRBV5-1 to TRBJ2-3, with unresolved D. The CDR3 is 16 amino acids. V shed 0 bases and J shed 4 bases, with 15 bases lying between them. Germline CDR1 reads SGHRS; CDR2 reads YFSETQ.

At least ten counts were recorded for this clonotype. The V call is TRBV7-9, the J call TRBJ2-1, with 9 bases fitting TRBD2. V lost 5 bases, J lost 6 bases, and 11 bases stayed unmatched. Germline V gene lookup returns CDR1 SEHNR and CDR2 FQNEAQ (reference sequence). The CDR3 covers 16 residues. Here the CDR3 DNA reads TGTGCCAGCAGCCTCATGCTAGCGGGGCCACCCAATGAGCAGTTCTTC. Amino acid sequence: CASSLMLAGPPNEQFF.

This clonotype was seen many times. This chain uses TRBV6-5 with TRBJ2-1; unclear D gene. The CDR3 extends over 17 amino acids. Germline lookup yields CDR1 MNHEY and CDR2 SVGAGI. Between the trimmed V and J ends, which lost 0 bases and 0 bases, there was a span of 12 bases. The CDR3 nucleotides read TGTGCCAGCAGTTACTCGAGCGCGGTGAGCTCCTACAATGAGCAGTTCTTC. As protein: CASSYSSAVSSYNEQFF.

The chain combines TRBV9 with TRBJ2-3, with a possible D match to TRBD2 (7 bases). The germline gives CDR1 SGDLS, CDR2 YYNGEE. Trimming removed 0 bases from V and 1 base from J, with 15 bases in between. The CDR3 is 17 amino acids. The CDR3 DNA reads TGTGCCAGCAGCGTAGGGGGGGGCGGATCCCGCACAGATACGCAGTATTTT. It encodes CASSVGGGGSRTDTQYF.

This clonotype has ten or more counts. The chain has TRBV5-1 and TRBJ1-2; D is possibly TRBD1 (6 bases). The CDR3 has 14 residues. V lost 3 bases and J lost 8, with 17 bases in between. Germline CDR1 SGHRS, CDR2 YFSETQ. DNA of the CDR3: TGCGCCAGCAGCTCCGGAAGGGACAATGGGGGCTACACCTTC. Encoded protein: CASSSGRDNGGYTF.

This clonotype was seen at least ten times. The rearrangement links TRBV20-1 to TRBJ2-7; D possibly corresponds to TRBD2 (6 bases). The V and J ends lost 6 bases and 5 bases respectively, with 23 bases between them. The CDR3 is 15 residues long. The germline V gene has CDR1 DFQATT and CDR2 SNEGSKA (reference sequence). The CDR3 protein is CSADSQASVVNEQYF. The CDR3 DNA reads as TGCAGTGCCGACAGTCAAGCTAGCGTAGTAAACGAGCAGTACTTC.

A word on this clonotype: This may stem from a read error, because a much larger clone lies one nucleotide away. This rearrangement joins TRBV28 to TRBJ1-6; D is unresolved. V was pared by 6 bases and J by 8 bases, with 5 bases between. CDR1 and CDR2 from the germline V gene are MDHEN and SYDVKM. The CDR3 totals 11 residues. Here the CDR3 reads CASRAYSPLHF. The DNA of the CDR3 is TGTGCCAGCAGGGCGTATTCACCCCTCCACTTT.

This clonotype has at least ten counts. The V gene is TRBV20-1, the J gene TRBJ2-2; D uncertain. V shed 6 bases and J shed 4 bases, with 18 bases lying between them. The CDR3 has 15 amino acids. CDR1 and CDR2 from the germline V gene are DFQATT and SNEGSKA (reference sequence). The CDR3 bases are TGCAGTGCCCATGGGCAAGGCTGGGGCACCGGGGAGCTGTTTTTT. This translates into CSAHGQGWGTGELFF.

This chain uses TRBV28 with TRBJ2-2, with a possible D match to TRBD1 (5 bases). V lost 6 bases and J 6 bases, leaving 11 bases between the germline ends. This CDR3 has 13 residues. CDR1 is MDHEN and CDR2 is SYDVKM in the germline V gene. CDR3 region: CASRQMGPGELFF. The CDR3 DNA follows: TGTGCCAGCAGACAAATGGGGCCCGGGGAGCTGTTTTTT.

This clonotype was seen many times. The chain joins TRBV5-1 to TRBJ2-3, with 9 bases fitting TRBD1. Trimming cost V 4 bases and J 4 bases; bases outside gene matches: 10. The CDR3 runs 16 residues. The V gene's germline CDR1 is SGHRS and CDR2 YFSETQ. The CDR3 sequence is CASSIRQGVVADTQYF. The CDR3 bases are TGCGCCAGCAGCATCAGACAGGGGGTGGTGGCAGATACGCAGTATTTT.

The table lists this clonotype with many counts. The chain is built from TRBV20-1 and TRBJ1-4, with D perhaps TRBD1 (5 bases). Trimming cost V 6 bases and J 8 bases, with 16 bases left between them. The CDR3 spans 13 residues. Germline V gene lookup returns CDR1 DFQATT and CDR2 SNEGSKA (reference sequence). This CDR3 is CSAPGYPGEKLFF. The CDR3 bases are TGCAGTGCCCCGGGGTACCCAGGGGAAAAACTGTTTTTT.

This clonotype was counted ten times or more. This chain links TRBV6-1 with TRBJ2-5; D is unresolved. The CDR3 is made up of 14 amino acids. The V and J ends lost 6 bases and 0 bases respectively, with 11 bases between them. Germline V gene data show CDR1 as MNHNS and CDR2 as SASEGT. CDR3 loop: CASRRTADQETQYF. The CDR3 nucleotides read TGTGCCAGCAGAAGGACGGCAGACCAAGAGACCCAGTACTTC.